This is a list of T cell receptor beta chains from one sample in a study of T cells after yellow fever vaccination. TCRdb re-analysed the 5' RACE reads in MiXCR, keeping a single row per CDR3 protein. Seen here are approximately 550,000 distinct CDR3 sequences, 15% to 20% observed once, and the top ten hold over 11%. Here the sequenced sample was PBMCs, taken 15 days after the yellow fever booster vaccination. These receptors all come from a man aged 30 to 45 who received the YFV17D yellow fever vaccine. The CDR3 runs from the conserved cysteine through the conserved F or W. Each record gives: clone size, J gene, V gene, CDR3 length, D gene, CDR3 DNA, CDR3 protein. A D gene is named only where the DNA matches it firmly. Some rows have no size entry. The others give once, few or many, or a class for an expanded clone.

>-|TRBJ2-7|TRBV27|14|-
TGTGCCAGCAGTTCCCCCGGACCCCCCTACGAGCAGTACTTC
CASSSPGPPYEQYF
>-|TRBJ2-5|TRBV7-9|16|-
TGTGCCAGCAGCTCGCTCCTGACAACAACGGGGGAGACCCAGTACTTC
CASSSLLTTTGETQYF
>-|TRBJ2-3|TRBV7-9|15|TRBD2
TGTGCCAGCAGCTTAAAGCGGGAGGGCACAGATACGCAGTATTTT
CASSLKREGTDTQYF
>few|TRBJ2-5|TRBV6-5|15|TRBD2
TGTGCCAGCAGTTTGTCTAGCGGGAGGGCCGGGACCCAGTACTTC
CASSLSSGRAGTQYF
>-|TRBJ2-7|TRBV5-6|15|-
TGTGCCAGCAGCTTGATTCTCGGGCCCTCCTACGAGCAGTACTTC
CASSLILGPSYEQYF
>-|TRBJ2-5|TRBV10-2|17|TRBD2
TGCGCCAGCAGTCGTAGGGGACTAGCGGGAGCCGGAGAGACCCAGTACTTC
CASSRRGLAGAGETQYF
>few|TRBJ2-7|TRBV2|14|TRBD1
TGTGCCAGCAGTCCCAGGGGGTATGCCTACGAGCAGTACTTC
CASSPRGYAYEQYF
>-|TRBJ1-5|TRBV24-1|15|TRBD1
TGTGCCACCAGTGATTCAGGACAGGGGGCCCAGCCCCAGCATTTT
CATSDSGQGAQPQHF
>few|TRBJ2-3|TRBV19|11|TRBD2
TGTGCCACCAAAGAGGGAGGGACTCCGAATTTT
CATKEGGTPNF
>-|TRBJ2-7|TRBV20-1|17|TRBD2
TGCAGTGCTAGGCGTCCGGGACTAGCGGGAGGGAAATACGAGCAGTACTTC
CSARRPGLAGGKYEQYF
>few|TRBJ2-1|TRBV21-1|11|-
TGTGCCAGCAGCACCGGGTTTGAGCAGTTCTTC
CASSTGFEQFF
>few|TRBJ2-7|TRBV19|15|-
TGTGCCAGTAGTATTTCAAGAACAGGGTTGGGGGAGCAGTACTTC
CASSISRTGLGEQYF
>few|TRBJ2-7|TRBV20-1|12|-
TGCAGTGCTAGGCCTCAATTCGGCGAGCAGTACTTC
CSARPQFGEQYF
>few|TRBJ2-1|TRBV5-5|15|TRBD1
TGTGCCAGCAGCTTACAGGGGGTTGTCTACAATGAGCAGTTCTTC
CASSLQGVVYNEQFF
>-|TRBJ2-5|TRBV4-3|15|-
TGCGCCAGCAGCCAAGATTGGGCGAGCCAAGAGACCCAGTACTTC
CASSQDWASQETQYF
>few|TRBJ2-7|TRBV7-6|13|-
TGTGCCAGCAGCTTAGGTATAGTTCCCGAGCAGTACTTC
CASSLGIVPEQYF
>-|TRBJ2-7|TRBV7-2|14|TRBD2
TGTGCCAGCAGCTTAAGCGGGAGCCAGCACGAGCAGTACTTC
CASSLSGSQHEQYF
>few|TRBJ1-2|TRBV20-1|10|-
TGCAGTGCTCAGGACGATGGCTACACCTTC
CSAQDDGYTF
>-|TRBJ2-3|TRBV3-1|15|-
TGTGCCAGCAGCCCCCAGCGGGCAGCACGAGATACGCAGTATTTT
CASSPQRAARDTQYF
>few|TRBJ2-1|TRBV7-6|15|TRBD2
TGTGCCAGCAGCGCGGCTAGCGGGGGTTACAATGAGCAGTTCTTC
CASSAASGGYNEQFF
>few|TRBJ2-3|TRBV20-1|12|TRBD2
TGCAGTGCTAGTTGGACTAGCGGAACGCAGTATTTT
CSASWTSGTQYF
>-|TRBJ2-6|TRBV12-3/TRBV12-4|16|TRBD1
TGTGCCAGCAGTCCGGGACAGGGGTCCGGGGCCAACGTCCTGACTTTC
CASSPGQGSGANVLTF
>-|TRBJ2-1|TRBV10-3|12|-
TGTGCCATCAGTGAGATTCACAATGAGCAGTTCTTC
CAISEIHNEQFF
>-|TRBJ2-1|TRBV7-2|14|-
TGTGCCAGCGGGATGGACAGTCTAATGGGTGAGCAGTTCTTC
CASGMDSLMGEQFF
>few|TRBJ2-3|TRBV23-1|18|TRBD1
TGCGCCAGCAGACAACACTACAGGGGGGCCGAGTTCACAGATACGCAGTATTTT
CASRQHYRGAEFTDTQYF
>-|TRBJ2-5|TRBV20-1|12|-
TGCAGTGCCCGACTAGTGGATGAGACCCAGTACTTC
CSARLVDETQYF
>-|TRBJ2-2|TRBV3-1|12|-
TGTGCCAGCAACCAAGTATCCGGGGAGCTGTTTTTT
CASNQVSGELFF
>-|TRBJ2-1|TRBV27|13|-
TGTGCCAGCAGTTTGAGGGCCCCCAATGAGCAGTTCTTC
CASSLRAPNEQFF
>-|TRBJ2-7|TRBV5-1|15|-
TGCGCCAGCAGCGCCCTGGGGCAGGGAGACTACGAGCAGTACTTC
CASSALGQGDYEQYF
>-|TRBJ2-1|TRBV4-3|15|TRBD1
TGCGCCGGCAGTTCCGGGACAGGCAAATACAATGAGCAGTTCTTC
CAGSSGTGKYNEQFF
>few|TRBJ2-7|TRBV25-1|13|-
TGTGCCAGCAGTTCGGGACAACTTACCGAGCAGTACTTC
CASSSGQLTEQYF
>-|TRBJ2-4|TRBV29-1|12|-
TGCAGCGTGCCCCTTGCCAAAAACATTCAGTACTTC
CSVPLAKNIQYF
>-|TRBJ2-2|TRBV25-1|17|-
TGTGCCAGCAGCGAACGGGCCATGGGTTTAAACACCGGGGAGCTGTTTTTT
CASSERAMGLNTGELFF
>few|TRBJ2-1|TRBV7-3|18|-
TGTGCCAGCAGCTTACGTGGGGGCCTCCAGAGCTCCTACAATGAGCAGTTCTTC
CASSLRGGLQSSYNEQFF
>-|TRBJ2-1|TRBV11-3|21|TRBD1
TGTGCCAGCAGTTACCCACAGCTTACTGATGGTGGACAGGGGGTTGTGGTTGAGCAGTTCTTC
CASSYPQLTDGGQGVVVEQFF
>-|TRBJ2-2|TRBV2|16|TRBD2
TGTGCCAGCTGGGGACAAGCGGGAGAGTTAACCGGGGAGCTGTTTTTT
CASWGQAGELTGELFF
>-|TRBJ1-5|TRBV7-9|15|-
TGTGCCAGCAGCCGGTCGGACACGAGCAATCAGCCCCAGCATTTT
CASSRSDTSNQPQHF
>-|TRBJ2-3|TRBV7-9|15|-
TGTGCCAGCAGCTTAGGTGATAGTAACACAGATACGCAGTATTTT
CASSLGDSNTDTQYF
>few|TRBJ2-7|TRBV28|14|-
TGTGCCAGCAGTTACACGGGCCCTACCTACGAGCAGTACTTC
CASSYTGPTYEQYF
>-|TRBJ2-7|TRBV7-2|16|TRBD2
TGTGCCAGCAGCTTAGTTGCTAGCGGGGATACCTACGAGCAGTACTTC
CASSLVASGDTYEQYF
>-|TRBJ2-1|TRBV4-3|16|-
TGCGCCAGCAGCCAAGAGAAGCTCCCCTCCTACAATGAGCAGTTCTTC
CASSQEKLPSYNEQFF
>many|TRBJ1-5|TRBV20-1|14|-
TGCAGTGCCGGAGGGCAGCATAGCAATCAGCCCCAGCATTTT
CSAGGQHSNQPQHF
>-|TRBJ2-1|TRBV7-2|13|-
TGTGCCAGCAGCCAAACTAGCTCTACTGAGCAGTTCTTC
CASSQTSSTEQFF
>few|TRBJ2-5|TRBV27|14|-
TGTGCCAGCAGTTTTTACGGGGACCAAGAGACCCAGTACTTC
CASSFYGDQETQYF
>-|TRBJ1-5|TRBV20-1|15|-
TGCAGTGCTTCATGGAACTCGGAATTTAATCAGCCCCAGCATTTT
CSASWNSEFNQPQHF
>few|TRBJ2-1|TRBV13|13|-
TGTGCCAGCAGCCACACTAGGACGGATGAGCAGTTCTTC
CASSHTRTDEQFF
>few|TRBJ2-7|TRBV6-1|16|-
TGTGCCAGCAGGCCCCCGATGACAGATCCAACCTACGAGCAGTACTTC
CASRPPMTDPTYEQYF
>-|TRBJ2-5|TRBV6-2/TRBV6-3|13|TRBD1
TGTGCCAGCGGGACAGGGGTGGCAGAGACCCAGTACTTC
CASGTGVAETQYF
>-|TRBJ2-2|TRBV29-1|13|-
TGCAGCGTCGCAGGACTCTTCACCGGGGAGCTGTTTTTT
CSVAGLFTGELFF
>-|TRBJ2-3|TRBV5-1|11|-
TGCGCCAGCAGCTCCGGGCCGCGCGAGTATTTT
CASSSGPREYF
>-|TRBJ2-5|TRBV14|15|-
TGTGCCAGCAGGAAGACGGGAGTGGGTAAAGAGACCCAGTACTTC
CASRKTGVGKETQYF